This TCR beta chain was sequenced for a study of OX40 agonist ivuxolimab in advanced cancers. About the study: Males comprised 82.7% of the group, whose mean age was approximately 62 years (range roughly 20 to 85).

Sequencing used immunoSEQ multiplex PCR; TCRdb keeps in-frame clones, though not all of them. The table records roughly 24,000 clones, around 85% of them present only once. Germline CDR1 and CDR2: LNHDA and SQIVND (reference sequence). The CDR3 sequence is 14 residues long. The V gene end was trimmed by 3 bases and the J gene end by 6 bases; junction bases not matched to a gene: 5. The sample here was CD4+ or CD8+ T cells sorted from blood, taken in a trial of the OX40 agonist ivuxolimab. The TCR originated in an adult with an advanced solid tumor such as melanoma, head and neck, liver or kidney cancer. The chain links TRBV19 to TRBJ2-7; TRBD1 aligns across 10 bases. CDR3 loop: CASSISGTGVEQYF. CDR3 DNA sequence: TGTGCCAGTAGTATTTCCGGGACAGGGGTCGAGCAGTACTTC.